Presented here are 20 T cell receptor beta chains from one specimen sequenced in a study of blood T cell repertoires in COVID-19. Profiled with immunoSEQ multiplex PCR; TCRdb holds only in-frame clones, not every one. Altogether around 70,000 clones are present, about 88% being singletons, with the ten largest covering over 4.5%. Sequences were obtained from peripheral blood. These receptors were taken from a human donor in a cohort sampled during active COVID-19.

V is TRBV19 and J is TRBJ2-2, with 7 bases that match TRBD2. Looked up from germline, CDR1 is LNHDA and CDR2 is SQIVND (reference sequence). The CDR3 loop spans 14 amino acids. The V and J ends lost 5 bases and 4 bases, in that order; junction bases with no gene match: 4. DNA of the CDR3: TGTGCCAGTAGTGTGCAGCGGGGCACCGGGGAGCTGTTTTTT. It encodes CASSVQRGTGELFF.

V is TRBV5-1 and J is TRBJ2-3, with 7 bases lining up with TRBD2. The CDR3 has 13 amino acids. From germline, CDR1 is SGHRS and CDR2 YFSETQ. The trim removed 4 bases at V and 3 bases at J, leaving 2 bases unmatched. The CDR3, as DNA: TGCGCCAGCAGCATTAGCGGGACAGATACGCAGTATTTT. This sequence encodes CASSISGTDTQYF.

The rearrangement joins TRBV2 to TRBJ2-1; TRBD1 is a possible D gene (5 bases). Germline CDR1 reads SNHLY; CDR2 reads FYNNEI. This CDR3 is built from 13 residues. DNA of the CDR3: TGTGCAAGACAGATTACGAATCACAATGAGCAGTTCTTC. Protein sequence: CARQITNHNEQFF.

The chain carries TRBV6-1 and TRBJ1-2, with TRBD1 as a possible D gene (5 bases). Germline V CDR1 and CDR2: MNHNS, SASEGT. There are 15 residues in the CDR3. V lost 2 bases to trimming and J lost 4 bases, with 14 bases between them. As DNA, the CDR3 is TGTGCCAGCAGTGAAAGCGCAGGGTGGAGCTATGGCTACACCTTC. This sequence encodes CASSESAGWSYGYTF.

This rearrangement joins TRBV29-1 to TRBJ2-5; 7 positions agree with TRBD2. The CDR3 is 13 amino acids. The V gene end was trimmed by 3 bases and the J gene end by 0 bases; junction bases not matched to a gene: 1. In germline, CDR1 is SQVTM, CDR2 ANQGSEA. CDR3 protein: CSVEGGDQETQYF. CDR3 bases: TGCAGCGTTGAGGGGGGGGACCAAGAGACCCAGTACTTC.

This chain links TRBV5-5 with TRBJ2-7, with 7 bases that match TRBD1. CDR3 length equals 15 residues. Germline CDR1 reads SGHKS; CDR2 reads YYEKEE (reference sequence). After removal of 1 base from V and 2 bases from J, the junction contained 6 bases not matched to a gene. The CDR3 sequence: CASSLSWDRAYEQYF. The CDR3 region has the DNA TGTGCCAGCAGCTTGTCTTGGGACAGAGCCTACGAGCAGTACTTC.

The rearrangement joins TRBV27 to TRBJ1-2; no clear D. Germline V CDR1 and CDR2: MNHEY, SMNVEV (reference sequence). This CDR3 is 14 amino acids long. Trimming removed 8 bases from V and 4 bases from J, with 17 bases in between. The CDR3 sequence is CASRNTETSYGYTF. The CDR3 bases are TGTGCCAGCCGCAACACAGAAACCTCCTATGGCTACACCTTC.

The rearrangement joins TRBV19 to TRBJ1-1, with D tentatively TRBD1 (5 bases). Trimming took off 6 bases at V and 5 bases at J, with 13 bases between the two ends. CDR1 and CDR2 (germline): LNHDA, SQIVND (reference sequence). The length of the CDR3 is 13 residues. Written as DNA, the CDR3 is TGTGCCAGTAGGAACCTCGGGGGAACTGAAGCTTTCTTT. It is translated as CASRNLGGTEAFF.

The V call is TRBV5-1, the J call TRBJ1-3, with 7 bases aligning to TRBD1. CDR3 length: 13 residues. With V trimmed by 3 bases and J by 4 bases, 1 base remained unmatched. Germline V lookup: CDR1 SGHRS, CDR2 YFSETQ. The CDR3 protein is CASSSGQGNTIYF. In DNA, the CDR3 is TGCGCCAGCAGCTCGGGACAGGGAAACACCATATATTTT.

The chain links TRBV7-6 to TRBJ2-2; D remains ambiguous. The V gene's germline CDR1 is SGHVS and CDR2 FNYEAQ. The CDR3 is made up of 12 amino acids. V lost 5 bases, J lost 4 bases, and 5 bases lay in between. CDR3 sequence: CASSLPTGELFF. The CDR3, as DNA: TGTGCCAGCAGCCTCCCCACCGGGGAGCTGTTTTTT.

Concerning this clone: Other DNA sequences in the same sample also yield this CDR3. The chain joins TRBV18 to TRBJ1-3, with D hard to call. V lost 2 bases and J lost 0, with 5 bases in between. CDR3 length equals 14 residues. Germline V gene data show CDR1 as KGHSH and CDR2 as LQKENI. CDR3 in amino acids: CASSPEGSGNTIYF. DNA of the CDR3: TGTGCCAGCTCACCAGAGGGCTCTGGAAACACCATATATTTT.

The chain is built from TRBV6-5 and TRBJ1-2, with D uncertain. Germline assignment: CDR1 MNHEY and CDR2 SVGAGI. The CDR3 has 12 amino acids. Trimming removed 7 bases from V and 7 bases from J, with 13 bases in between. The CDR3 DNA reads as TGTGCCAGCACCCCCGGGTTGGCTGGCTACACCTTC. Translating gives CASTPGLAGYTF.

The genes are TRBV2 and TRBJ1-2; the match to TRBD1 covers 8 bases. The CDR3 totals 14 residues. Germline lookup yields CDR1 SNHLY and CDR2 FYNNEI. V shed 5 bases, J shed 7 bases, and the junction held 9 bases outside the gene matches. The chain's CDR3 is CASSRGRGLVGYTF. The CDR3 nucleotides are TGTGCCAGCAGTCGAGGCAGGGGGCTGGTTGGCTACACCTTC.

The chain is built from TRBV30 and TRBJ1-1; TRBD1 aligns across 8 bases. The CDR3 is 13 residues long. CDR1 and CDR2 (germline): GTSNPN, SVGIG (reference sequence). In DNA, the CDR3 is TGTTCAGGGGGCAGCCCTTCGAACACTGAAGCTTTCTTT. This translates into CSGGSPSNTEAFF.

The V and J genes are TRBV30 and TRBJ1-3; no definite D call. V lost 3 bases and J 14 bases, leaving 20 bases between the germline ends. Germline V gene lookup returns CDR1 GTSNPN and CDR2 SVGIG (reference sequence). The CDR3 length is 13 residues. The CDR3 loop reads CAWSAPGFRILYF. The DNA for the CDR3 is TGTGCCTGGAGCGCTCCCGGGTTTAGGATCCTATATTTT.

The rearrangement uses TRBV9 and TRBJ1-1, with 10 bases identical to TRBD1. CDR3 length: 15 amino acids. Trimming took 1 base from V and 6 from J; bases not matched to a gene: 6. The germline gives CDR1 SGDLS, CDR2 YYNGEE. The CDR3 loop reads CASSVRGTGEAEAFF. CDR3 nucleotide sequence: TGTGCCAGCAGCGTAAGGGGGACAGGGGAAGCTGAAGCTTTCTTT.

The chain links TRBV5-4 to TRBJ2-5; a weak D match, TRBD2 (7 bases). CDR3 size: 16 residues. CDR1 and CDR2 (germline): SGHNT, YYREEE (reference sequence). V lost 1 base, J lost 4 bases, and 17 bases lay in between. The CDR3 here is CASSLQGRDYGETQYF. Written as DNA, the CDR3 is TGTGCCAGCAGCTTGCAGGGGAGGGATTATGGAGAGACCCAGTACTTC.

The CDR3 spells CASSSTGGNTQYF. Written as DNA, the CDR3 is TGTGCCAGCAGTTCGACAGGGGGGAATACGCAGTATTTT. The chain employs TRBV27 and TRBJ2-3; 9 bases line up with TRBD1. Trimming at V came to 4 bases and at J to 7 bases, leaving 3 bases not matched to a gene. Germline V CDR1 and CDR2: MNHEY, SMNVEV (reference sequence). The CDR3 spans 13 residues.

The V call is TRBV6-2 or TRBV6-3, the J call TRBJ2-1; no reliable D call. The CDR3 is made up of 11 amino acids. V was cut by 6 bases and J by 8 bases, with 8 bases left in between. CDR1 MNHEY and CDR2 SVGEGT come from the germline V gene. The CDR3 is CASSPHDEQFF. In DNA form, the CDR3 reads TGTGCCAGCAGCCCACACGATGAGCAGTTCTTC.

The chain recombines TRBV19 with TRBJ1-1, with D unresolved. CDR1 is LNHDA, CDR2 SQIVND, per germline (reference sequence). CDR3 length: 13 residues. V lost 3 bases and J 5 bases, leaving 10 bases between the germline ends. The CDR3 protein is CASSMEGRTEAFF. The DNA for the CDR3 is TGTGCCAGTAGTATGGAAGGGAGGACTGAAGCTTTCTTT.